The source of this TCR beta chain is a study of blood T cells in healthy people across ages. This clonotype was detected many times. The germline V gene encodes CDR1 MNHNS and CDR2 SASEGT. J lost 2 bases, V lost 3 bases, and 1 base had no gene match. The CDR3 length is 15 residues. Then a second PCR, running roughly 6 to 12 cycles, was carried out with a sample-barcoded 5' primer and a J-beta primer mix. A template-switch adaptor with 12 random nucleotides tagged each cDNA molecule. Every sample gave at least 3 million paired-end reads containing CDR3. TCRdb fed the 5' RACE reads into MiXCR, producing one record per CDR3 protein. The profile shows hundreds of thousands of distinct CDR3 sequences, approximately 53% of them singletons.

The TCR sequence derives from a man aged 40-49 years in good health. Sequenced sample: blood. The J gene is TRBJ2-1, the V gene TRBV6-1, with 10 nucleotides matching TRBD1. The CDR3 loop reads CASSETGGAYNEQFF. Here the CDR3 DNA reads TGTGCCAGCAGTGAGACAGGGGGCGCCTACAATGAGCAGTTCTTC.